Listed here are 26 T cell receptor beta chains from one sample, sequenced in a study of OX40 agonist ivuxolimab in advanced cancers. The protocol was immunoSEQ multiplex PCR, while the TCRdb copy is restricted to in-frame clones and leaves out a portion. Among around 67,000 clones listed, about 85% were seen once. The sample consisted of CD4+ or CD8+ T cells sorted from blood, taken in a trial of the OX40 agonist ivuxolimab. The receptor set was obtained from an adult with an advanced solid tumor such as melanoma, head and neck, liver or kidney cancer.

This chain connects TRBV27 to TRBJ2-1; no definite D call. Trimming cost V 1 base and J 1 base, with 11 bases left between them. This CDR3 spans 16 amino acids. CDR1 MNHEY and CDR2 SMNVEV come from the germline V gene (reference sequence). The CDR3 coding sequence is TGTGCCAGCAGTTTATTAGGCGGCAGTTCCTACAATGAGCAGTTCTTC. Translated: CASSLLGGSSYNEQFF.

A note on this clone: The sample has other DNA sequences that encode this CDR3 too. The V call is TRBV4-3, the J call TRBJ2-2, with a possible D match to TRBD1 (6 bases). From germline, CDR1 is LGHNA and CDR2 YSLEER. The CDR3 consists of 15 residues. V dropped 7 bases and J dropped 2 bases, with 14 bases sitting between them. The CDR3 loop is CASKRSRGNTGELFF. The CDR3 DNA sequence: TGCGCCAGCAAGAGGAGCAGGGGAAACACCGGGGAGCTGTTTTTT.

V usage is TRBV18 and J usage is TRBJ2-2; no clear D gene. CDR1 KGHSH and CDR2 LQKENI come from the germline V gene. The CDR3 has 16 amino acids. V lost 0 bases and J lost 0, with 8 bases in between. CDR3 sequence reads: CASSPPRSSNTGELFF. The CDR3 region has the DNA TGTGCCAGCTCACCACCCCGGTCCTCGAACACCGGGGAGCTGTTTTTT.

Only one count was recorded for this clone. V is TRBV20-1 and J is TRBJ2-5, with D possibly matching TRBD2 (5 bases). This CDR3 region has 11 residues. The V end lost 0 bases, the J end lost 9 bases, and 8 bases lay between the germline ends. The germline gives CDR1 DFQATT, CDR2 SNEGSKA (reference sequence). CDR3 region: CSARDLSAQYF. The CDR3 nucleotides are TGCAGTGCTAGAGATCTTAGCGCCCAGTACTTC.

The chain employs TRBV2 and TRBJ2-1, with 7 bases that match TRBD1. Germline CDR1 SNHLY, CDR2 FYNNEI. The CDR3 sequence is 15 residues long. The junction had 13 bases not matched to a gene; V was cut back by 7 bases and J by 7 bases. CDR3 region: CASKPYTGAGNEQFF. The CDR3 coding sequence is TGTGCCAGCAAACCGTACACAGGGGCAGGGAATGAGCAGTTCTTC.

J is TRBJ2-7 and V is TRBV28, with TRBD1 matching 7 bases. In germline, CDR1 is MDHEN, CDR2 SYDVKM. The junction had 3 bases not matched to a gene; V was cut back by 3 bases and J by 1 base. The CDR3 spans 14 residues. The DNA of the CDR3 is TGTGCCAGCAGTTTCCGGACAGGATCCTACGAGCAGTACTTC. This sequence encodes CASSFRTGSYEQYF.

Details on this clone: The same CDR3 also results from other DNA sequences found in this sample. The gene calls are TRBV27 and TRBJ2-1; no firm D call. The CDR3 loop spans 11 amino acids. Trimming left V 1 base short and J 7 bases short, with 2 bases between. Germline CDR1 reads MNHEY; CDR2 reads SMNVEV (reference sequence). The CDR3, as DNA: TGTGCCAGCAGTTTATTGAATGAGCAGTTCTTC. As protein: CASSLLNEQFF.

V and J are TRBV19 and TRBJ1-6; 8 positions match TRBD1. Germline loops: CDR1 LNHDA, CDR2 SQIVND (reference sequence). The junction had 11 bases not matched to a gene; V was cut back by 5 bases and J by 8 bases. The CDR3 runs 16 residues. The CDR3 loop reads CASSSPDRGGYSPLHF. In DNA form, the CDR3 reads TGTGCCAGTAGTTCCCCCGACAGGGGTGGATATTCACCCCTCCACTTT.

V usage is TRBV30 and J usage is TRBJ1-5, with D uncertain. Deletions cut 0 bases from V and 6 bases from J, with 9 bases between. This CDR3 comprises 13 residues. Germline V gene data show CDR1 as GTSNPN and CDR2 as SVGIG (reference sequence). The CDR3 sequence is CAWSVRESQPQHF. The CDR3 DNA reads as TGTGCCTGGAGTGTACGAGAAAGTCAGCCCCAGCATTTT.

The chain links TRBV25-1 to TRBJ2-3, with 7 bases that match TRBD2. Per germline, CDR1 MGHDK and CDR2 SYGVNS. Germline trimming cut 4 bases from V and 2 bases from J; bases unmatched to any gene: 12. The CDR3 spans 17 residues. In nucleotides, the CDR3 is TGTGCCAGCAGTGGGAGTGGACTAGTGGGGACCACAGATACGCAGTATTTT. Its translation is CASSGSGLVGTTDTQYF.

The chain combines TRBV29-1 with TRBJ2-1, with 7 bases aligning to TRBD2. The CDR3 has 13 residues. Unmatched junction bases numbered 6, after V lost 3 bases and J lost 7 bases. Germline V gives CDR1 SQVTM, CDR2 ANQGSEA. CDR3 amino acids: CSVDPTGGNEQFF. The CDR3 DNA follows: TGCAGCGTTGATCCTACCGGGGGGAATGAGCAGTTCTTC.

This rearrangement joins TRBV28 to TRBJ1-3; unclear D gene. This CDR3 has 13 amino acids. Germline CDR1 MDHEN, CDR2 SYDVKM. Trimming left V 6 bases short and J 7 bases short, with 13 bases between. This CDR3 is CASSRENGNTIYF. The CDR3 bases are TGTGCCAGCAGCCGAGAGAACGGGAACACCATATATTTT.

The chain has TRBV7-3 and TRBJ2-7, with 9 bases identical to TRBD1. The V segment lost 0 bases and the J segment 3 bases; nucleotides outside the gene matches: 6. Germline V CDR1 and CDR2: SGHTA, FQGTGA. This CDR3 has 16 residues. The CDR3 region has the DNA TGTGCCAGCAGCTTAACGGCAGGACAGGGGTTCTACGAGCAGTACTTC. Its translation is CASSLTAGQGFYEQYF.

The genes are TRBV18 and TRBJ2-5; a weak D match, TRBD1 (5 bases). The CDR3 extends over 14 amino acids. The V end lost 4 bases, the J end lost 3 bases, and 12 bases lay between the germline ends. Germline V CDR1 and CDR2: KGHSH, LQKENI. This CDR3 is CASSLVTTEETQYF. The DNA for the CDR3 is TGTGCCAGCTCACTCGTTACGACAGAAGAGACCCAGTACTTC. Drawing the rest from reference TRBV18 and TRBJ2-5, the complete variable domain is NAGVMQNPRHLVRRRGQEARLRCSPMKGHSHVYWYRQLPEEGLKFMVYLQKENIIDESGMPKERFSAEFPKEGPSILRIQQVVRGDSAAYFCASSLVTTEETQYFGPGTRLLVL.

This clone came up once. The V and J genes are TRBV6-6 and TRBJ2-1; 9 bases agree with TRBD1. Trimming took 5 bases from V and 14 from J; bases not matched to a gene: 4. Germline V lookup: CDR1 MNHNY, CDR2 SVGAGI (reference sequence). The CDR3 has 11 residues. This chain's CDR3 is CASSDRQGEFF. DNA of the CDR3: TGTGCCAGCAGTGATAGACAGGGGGAGTTCTTC.

This clone was observed a single time. V usage is TRBV18 and J usage is TRBJ1-3; D gene unclear. Germline CDR1 is KGHSH and CDR2 is LQKENI. V lost 3 bases and J 4 bases, leaving 10 bases between the germline ends. This CDR3 contains 14 residues. The CDR3, as DNA: TGTGCCAGCTCACCCGTCGTGGGGGGAAACACCATATATTTT. Translation gives CASSPVVGGNTIYF.

V and J are TRBV25-1 and TRBJ2-7, with TRBD2 as a possible D gene (7 bases). The CDR3 totals 12 residues. The germline V and J ends were trimmed by 4 bases and 5 bases, with 9 bases remaining between them. Germline CDR1 and CDR2: MGHDK and SYGVNS. CDR3 sequence reads: CASSAGGDEQYF. The CDR3 bases are TGTGCCAGCAGTGCGGGGGGCGACGAGCAGTACTTC.

This clone has just a few counts. The sample has other DNA sequences that encode this CDR3 too. J is TRBJ2-5 and V is TRBV7-9; no firm D call. Germline CDR1 reads SEHNR; CDR2 reads FQNEAQ (reference sequence). The CDR3 covers 12 residues. Trimming shortened V by 1 base and J by 5 bases, and 5 bases separated the two germline ends. The CDR3 spells CASSLVGETQYF. The CDR3, as DNA: TGTGCCAGCAGCTTAGTTGGGGAGACCCAGTACTTC.

This clone was detected only once. This chain uses TRBV28 with TRBJ2-7; D remains unclear. CDR1 MDHEN and CDR2 SYDVKM come from the germline V gene. The CDR3 is 14 residues long. V was trimmed by 2 bases and J by 2 bases, leaving 10 bases between them. The DNA for the CDR3 is TGTGCCAGCAGTTTACCACCGAGAACCTACGAGCAGTACTTC. Residues: CASSLPPRTYEQYF.

This clone was observed once. V gene TRBV6-6 combines with J gene TRBJ2-3; D not certain. Trimming shortened V by 6 bases and J by 2 bases, and 6 bases separated the two germline ends. CDR3 length equals 12 residues. Germline CDR1 MNHNY, CDR2 SVGAGI (reference sequence). CDR3 region: CASSTTTDTQYF. CDR3 nucleotides: TGTGCCAGCAGCACAACCACAGATACGCAGTATTTT.

The V call is TRBV9, the J call TRBJ2-1; TRBD2 matches at 12 bases. Germline lookup yields CDR1 SGDLS and CDR2 YYNGEE. Trimming removed 2 bases from V and 3 bases from J; junction bases left unmatched: 6. The CDR3 contains 17 residues. The CDR3 loop is CASSVAPGLAGYNEQFF. The CDR3 DNA follows: TGTGCCAGCAGCGTCGCCCCGGGACTAGCGGGCTACAATGAGCAGTTCTTC.

V is TRBV11-2 and J is TRBJ2-7, with 8 bases matching TRBD2. Germline CDR1 reads SGHAT; CDR2 reads FQNNGV. The CDR3 spans 14 residues. The junction had 1 base not matched to a gene; V was cut back by 1 base and J by 2 bases. Here the CDR3 DNA reads TGTGCCAGCAGCTTAGCCGGGAGGGCCTACGAGCAGTACTTC. Its protein is CASSLAGRAYEQYF.

V is TRBV30 and J is TRBJ2-6; tentatively, D is TRBD1 (5 bases). Germline V lookup: CDR1 GTSNPN, CDR2 SVGIG (reference sequence). The CDR3 has 14 amino acids. Trimming cost V 8 bases and J 4 bases, with 15 bases left between them. In DNA form, the CDR3 reads TGTGCCGGACACCCAGGAAGGGGGGCCAACGTCCTGACTTTC. This gives the protein CAGHPGRGANVLTF.

This chain connects TRBV6-5 to TRBJ2-7; the D gene is possibly TRBD2 (5 bases). CDR1 is MNHEY and CDR2 is SVGAGI in the germline V gene. The length of the CDR3 is 16 residues. V gave up 2 bases and J gave up 0 bases, with 14 bases separating them. CDR3 loop: CASSYATRRSSYEQYF. The DNA of the CDR3 is TGTGCCAGCAGTTACGCTACTAGACGGAGCTCCTACGAGCAGTACTTC.

For the CDR3, the DNA is TGCGCCAGCAGCTGGGGGACCCGACAAGAGACCCAGTACTTC. Encoded protein: CASSWGTRQETQYF. The V call is TRBV5-1, the J call TRBJ2-5; tentatively, D is TRBD1 or TRBD2 (5 bases each). Deletions cut 3 bases from V and 2 bases from J, with 11 bases between. This CDR3 is 14 amino acids long. Germline V gives CDR1 SGHRS, CDR2 YFSETQ.

The chain couples TRBV5-1 to TRBJ1-1, with a weak D call TRBD1 (5 bases). The CDR3 is 12 residues long. Trimming stripped 7 bases from V and 4 bases from J, with 11 bases between. Germline-derived CDR1 and CDR2 are SGHRS and YFSETQ. Here the CDR3 DNA reads TGCGCCAGCCAAGGGGAAAGCACTGAAGCTTTCTTT. It specifies CASQGESTEAFF.